The 6 T cell receptor beta chains listed next were all sequenced from one sample in a study of T cell responses to AZD1222 COVID-19 vaccine. Data came from immunoSEQ multiplex PCR; TCRdb stores just in-frame clones and leaves some out. Among fewer than 110,000 clones listed, about 90% were seen once. The sample in question was peripheral blood, obtained 28 days after the second AZD1222 dose. The receptors shown here come from an adult who received the AZD1222 COVID-19 vaccine.

The gene calls are TRBV7-3 and TRBJ2-7; TRBD2 matches at 8 bases. Germline values: CDR1 SGHTA, CDR2 FQGTGA. The CDR3 consists of 15 residues. V shed 0 bases, J shed 5 bases, and the junction held 6 bases outside the gene matches. The CDR3 reads CASSLTVAGSHEQYF. DNA for the CDR3: TGTGCCAGCAGCTTAACAGTAGCGGGATCCCACGAGCAGTACTTC.

The chain uses TRBV7-2 and TRBJ2-7, with TRBD1 matching 11 bases. The V segment lost 5 bases and the J segment 4 bases; nucleotides outside the gene matches: 7. Germline V CDR1 and CDR2: SGHTA, FQGNSA. The CDR3 is 15 residues long. This CDR3 is CASSHRDRGTYEQYF. CDR3 DNA sequence: TGTGCCAGCAGCCACCGGGACAGGGGGACTTACGAGCAGTACTTC. Using reference TRBV7-2 and TRBJ2-7 for the parts outside the CDR3, the full variable domain is GAGVSQSPSNKVTEKGKDVELRCDPISGHTALYWYRQSLGQGLEFLIYFQGNSAPDKSGLPSDRFSAERTGGSVSTLTIQRTQQEDSAVYLCASSHRDRGTYEQYFGPGTRLTVT.

This chain uses TRBV23-1 with TRBJ1-5; D remains ambiguous. TRBV23-1 carries the ORF label, with uncertain function. This CDR3 has 14 amino acids. Trimming removed 3 bases from V and 2 bases from J, with 8 bases in between. The CDR3 region has the DNA TGCGCCAGCAGTCACCTATCGGGCAATCAGCCCCAGCATTTT. Translation gives CASSHLSGNQPQHF.

This clone has only one observation. V and J are TRBV4-1 and TRBJ1-1, with D possibly TRBD1 on 6 matching bases. CDR1 and CDR2 from the germline V gene are MGHRA and YSYEKL. V was trimmed by 2 bases and J by 1 base, leaving 14 bases between them. The CDR3 is made up of 16 amino acids. The CDR3 loop is CASSQSIGGRNTEAFF. The CDR3 DNA reads TGCGCCAGCAGCCAATCTATCGGGGGCAGGAACACTGAAGCTTTCTTT.

The V call is TRBV27, the J call TRBJ1-5, with TRBD1 matching over 11 bases. The germline gives CDR1 MNHEY, CDR2 SMNVEV (reference sequence). V gave up 5 bases and J gave up 6 bases; unmatched junction bases: 6. CDR3 size: 15 residues. The CDR3 nucleotides are TGTGCCAGCAGTCGAATTGGGACAGGGGGTCAGCCCCAGCATTTT. Translating gives CASSRIGTGGQPQHF.

This clone was detected many times. V is TRBV19 and J is TRBJ2-7; D possibly corresponds to TRBD2 (5 bases). This CDR3 region has 15 residues. Germline CDR1 is LNHDA and CDR2 is SQIVND (reference sequence). Between the trimmed V and J ends, which lost 1 base and 4 bases, there was a span of 14 bases. The CDR3 nucleotides read TGTGCCAGTAGTATAGGCCAGGATGTAGCGTACGAGCAGTACTTC. It is translated as CASSIGQDVAYEQYF.